This TCR beta chain was captured in a study of blood T cell repertoires in COVID-19. In the study overall: The United States, Italy and Spain supplied acute and convalescent COVID-19 samples. Sample material is recorded as cDNA or gDNA derived from T cells, B-cell-depleted T cells, or PBMCs.

The length of the CDR3 is 15 residues. The J segment lost 4 bases and the V segment lost 0 bases, leaving 6 bases of the junction unmatched. Germline V gives CDR1 SGHVS, CDR2 FQNEAQ. Authors' data handling: Reference gene primer amplification in the assay estimated nucleated cell counts. The data were produced by immunoSEQ multiplex PCR, yet TCRdb's version contains in-frame clones alone and is incomplete. The V and J calls and the clone size are those of that table, but D and trimming were determined from the DNA. The sample holds roughly 140,000 clones, 76% seen once. Material: peripheral blood. The V gene is TRBV7-8, the J gene TRBJ2-7; 7 positions agree with TRBD2. The receptor was derived from a woman of 80 years or more with acute or convalescent COVID-19. Here the CDR3 reads CASSLAAGAFYEQYF. DNA for the CDR3: TGTGCCAGCAGCTTAGCTGCGGGAGCGTTTTACGAGCAGTACTTC.